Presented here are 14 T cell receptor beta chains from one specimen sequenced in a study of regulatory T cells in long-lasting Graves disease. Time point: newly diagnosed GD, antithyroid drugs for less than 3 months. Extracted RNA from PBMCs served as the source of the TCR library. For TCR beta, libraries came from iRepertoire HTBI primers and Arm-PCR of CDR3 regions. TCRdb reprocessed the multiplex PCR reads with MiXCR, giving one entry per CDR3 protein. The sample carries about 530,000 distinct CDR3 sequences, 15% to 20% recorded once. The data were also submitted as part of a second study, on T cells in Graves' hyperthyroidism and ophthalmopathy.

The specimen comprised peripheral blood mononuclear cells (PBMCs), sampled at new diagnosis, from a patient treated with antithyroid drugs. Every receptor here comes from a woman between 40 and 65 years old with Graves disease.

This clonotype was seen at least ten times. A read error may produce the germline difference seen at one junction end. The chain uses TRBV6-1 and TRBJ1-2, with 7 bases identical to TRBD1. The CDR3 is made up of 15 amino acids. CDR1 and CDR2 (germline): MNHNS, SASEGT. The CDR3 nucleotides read TGTGCCAGCAGAAAGGGTGACAGGGTGGGCTATGGCCACACCTTC. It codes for CASRKGDRVGYGHTF.

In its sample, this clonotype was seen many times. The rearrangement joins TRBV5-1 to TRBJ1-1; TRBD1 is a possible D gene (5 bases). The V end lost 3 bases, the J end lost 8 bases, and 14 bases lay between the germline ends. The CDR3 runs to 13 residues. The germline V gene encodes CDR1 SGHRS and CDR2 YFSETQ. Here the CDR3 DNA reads TGCGCCAGCAGCTCGAACAGGAAGGGGGAAGCTTTCTTT. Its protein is CASSSNRKGEAFF.

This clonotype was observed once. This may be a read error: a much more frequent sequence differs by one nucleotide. The chain's CDR3 is CASSPRPIQSTDTQYF. CDR3 bases: TGTGCCAGCAGCCCAAGACCGATACAAAGCACAGATACGCAGTATTTT. The chain has TRBV5-7 and TRBJ2-3; D unclear. TRBV5-7 is identified as an open reading frame with a role that is uncertain. The CDR3 consists of 16 residues. V lost 4 bases and J lost 0, with 15 bases in between.

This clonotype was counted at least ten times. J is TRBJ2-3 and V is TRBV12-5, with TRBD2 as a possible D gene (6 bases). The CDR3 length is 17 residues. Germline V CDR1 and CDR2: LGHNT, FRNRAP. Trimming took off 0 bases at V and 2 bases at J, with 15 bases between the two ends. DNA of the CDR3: TGTGCTAGTGGTTTGGTAGGGAGGACATGGTTCACAGATACGCAGTATTTT. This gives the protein CASGLVGRTWFTDTQYF. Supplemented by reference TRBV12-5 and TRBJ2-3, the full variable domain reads DARVTQTPRHKVTEMGQEVTMRCQPILGHNTVFWYRQTMMQGLELLAYFRNRAPLDDSGMPKDRFSAEMPDATLATLKIQPSEPRDSAVYFCASGLVGRTWFTDTQYFGPGTRLTVL.

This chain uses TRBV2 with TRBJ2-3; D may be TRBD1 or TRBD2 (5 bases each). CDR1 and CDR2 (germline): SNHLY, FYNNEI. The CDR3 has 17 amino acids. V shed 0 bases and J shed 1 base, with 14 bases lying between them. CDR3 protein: CASSEAGTGSGTDTQYF. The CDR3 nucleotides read TGTGCCAGCAGTGAAGCGGGGACGGGGTCCGGCACAGATACGCAGTATTTT.

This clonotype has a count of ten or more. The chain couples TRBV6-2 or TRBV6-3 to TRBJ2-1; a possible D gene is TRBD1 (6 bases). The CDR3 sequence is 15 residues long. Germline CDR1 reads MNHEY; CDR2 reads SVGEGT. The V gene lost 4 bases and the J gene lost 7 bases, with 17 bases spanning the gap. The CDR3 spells CASSFLGTGTNEQFF. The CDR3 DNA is TGTGCCAGCAGTTTCCTCGGGACGGGGACAAATGAGCAGTTCTTC.

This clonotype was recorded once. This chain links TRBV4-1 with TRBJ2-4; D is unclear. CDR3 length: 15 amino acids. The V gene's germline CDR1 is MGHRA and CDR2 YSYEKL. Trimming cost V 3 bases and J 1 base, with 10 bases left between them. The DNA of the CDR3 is TGCGCCAGCAGCCAGGGTACGGGCGCCAAAAACATTCAGTACTTC. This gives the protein CASSQGTGAKNIQYF.

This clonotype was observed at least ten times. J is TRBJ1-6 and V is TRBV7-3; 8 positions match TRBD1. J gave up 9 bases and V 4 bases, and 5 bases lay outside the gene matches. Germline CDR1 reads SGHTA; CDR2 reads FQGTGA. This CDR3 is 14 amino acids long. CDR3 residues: CASSSGQGGSPLHF. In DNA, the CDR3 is TGTGCCAGCAGCTCCGGACAGGGTGGTTCACCCCTCCACTTT.

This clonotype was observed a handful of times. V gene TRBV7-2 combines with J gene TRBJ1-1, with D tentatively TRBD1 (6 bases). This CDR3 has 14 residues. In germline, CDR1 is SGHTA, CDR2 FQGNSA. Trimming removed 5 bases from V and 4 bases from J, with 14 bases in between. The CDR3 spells CASSPEWGRTEAFF. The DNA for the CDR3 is TGTGCCAGCAGCCCAGAGTGGGGGCGCACTGAAGCTTTCTTT.

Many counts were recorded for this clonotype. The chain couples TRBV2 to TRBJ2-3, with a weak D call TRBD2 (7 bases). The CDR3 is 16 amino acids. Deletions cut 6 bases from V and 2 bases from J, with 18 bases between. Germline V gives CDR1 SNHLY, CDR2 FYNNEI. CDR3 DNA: TGTGCCAGCAGCCCCCTGGGGGGGGGGGCCACAGATACGCAGTATTTT. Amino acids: CASSPLGGGATDTQYF.

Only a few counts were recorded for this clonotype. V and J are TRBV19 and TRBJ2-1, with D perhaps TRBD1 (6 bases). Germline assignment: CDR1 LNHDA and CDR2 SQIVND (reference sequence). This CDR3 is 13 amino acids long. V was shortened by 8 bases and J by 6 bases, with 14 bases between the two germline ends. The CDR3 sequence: CASPLGACNEQFF. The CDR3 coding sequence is TGTGCCAGTCCCTTGGGGGCCTGCAATGAGCAGTTCTTC.

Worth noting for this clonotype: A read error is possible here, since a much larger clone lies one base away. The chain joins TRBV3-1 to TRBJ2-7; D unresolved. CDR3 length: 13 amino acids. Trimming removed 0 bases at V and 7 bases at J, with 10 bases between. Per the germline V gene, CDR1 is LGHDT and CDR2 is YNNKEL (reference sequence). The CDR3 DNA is TGTGCCAGCAGCCAAGATCGGTGGGTGGAGCAGTACTTC. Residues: CASSQDRWVEQYF.

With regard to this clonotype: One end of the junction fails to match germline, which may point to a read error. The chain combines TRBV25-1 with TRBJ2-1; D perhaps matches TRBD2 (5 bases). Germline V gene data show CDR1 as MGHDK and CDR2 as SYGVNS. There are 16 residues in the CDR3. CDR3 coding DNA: TGTGCCAGCAGTGAATTGGAGCGGACTGCCTACAGTGAGCAGTTCTTC. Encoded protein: CASSELERTAYSEQFF.

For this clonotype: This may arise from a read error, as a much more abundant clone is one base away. As DNA, the CDR3 is TGTGCCTGCAGTTTTTCGGGACAGGTGTGGCCACCCCTCCACTTT. It is translated as CACSFSGQVWPPLHF. The chain has TRBV28 and TRBJ1-6, with 8 nucleotides matching TRBD1. The CDR3 is made up of 15 amino acids. Germline lookup yields CDR1 MDHEN and CDR2 SYDVKM.